The 2 T cell receptor beta chains presented below share a single source sample, sequenced in a study of T-cell memory formation after mild COVID-19. One entry per CDR3 protein, called by TCRdb with MiXCR from the 5' RACE reads. The sample has under 200,000 distinct CDR3 sequences, 11% seen once. The sequenced sample consisted of PBMCs or a T cell subset sorted from them (not recorded which). All receptors derive from a man aged 18 to 29 who had mild COVID-19 (a few samples of this study predate the infection). Cell type and time point are not known.

V usage is TRBV4-2 and J usage is TRBJ2-2, with TRBD2 matching over 10 bases. V gave up 0 bases and J gave up 7 bases; unmatched junction bases: 14. This CDR3 region has 19 residues. CDR1 is LGHNA and CDR2 is YNFKEQ in the germline V gene. CDR3 nucleotides: TGTGCCAGCAGCCAAGATATCAGCGGGGGGGCCGGTAGGGTCGGGGAGCTGTTTTTT. This translates into CASSQDISGGAGRVGELFF.

The chain recombines TRBV12-3 or TRBV12-4 with TRBJ2-5; D gene ambiguous. This CDR3 comprises 14 residues. V gave up 3 bases and J gave up 5 bases, with 13 bases separating them. The CDR3 protein is CASSFSQTEETQYF. The CDR3 nucleotides read TGTGCCAGCAGTTTTTCCCAAACCGAGGAGACCCAGTACTTC.